This T cell receptor (beta chain) was sequenced for a study of breast tumors, draining lymph nodes, adjacent tissues. Study observations and caveats: Tumor and nontumor repertoires were significantly more similar in luminal-like than in basal-like breast cancer.

Using its own MiXCR run on the multiplex PCR reads, TCRdb lists one record per CDR3 protein. In the table there are about 60,000 distinct CDR3 sequences, less than 60% of which are singletons. This clonotype was picked up many times. The antigen is undetermined. Sequenced sample: breast tumor tissue. This sequence was found in a female donor with breast cancer. Some clones in this sample may be carry-over from other donors' samples.

CDR3 sequence reads: CASSQGAGEPDTQYF. The CDR3 nucleotides read TGCGCCAGCAGCCAAGGAGCGGGAGAACCAGATACGCAGTATTTT. The rearrangement uses TRBV4-3 and TRBJ2-3; 8 nucleotides align to TRBD2. The CDR3 runs to 15 residues. V gave up 1 base and J gave up 4 bases; unmatched junction bases: 4. Germline loops: CDR1 LGHNA, CDR2 YSLEER.